The 29 T cell receptor beta chains presented below share a single source sample, sequenced in a study of shared clonotypes between healthy human individuals. Some clones are missing from TCRdb's copy, which holds only in-frame ones; the method was immunoSEQ multiplex PCR. The sample lists approximately 600,000 clones; approximately 95% were seen once. Naive-designated CD8 cells lacked CD45RO, were positively enriched for CCR7, and omitted terminally differentiated effector memory CD45RA+ cells. Sequencing was carried out using naive CD8+ T cells sorted from blood. The receptors were gathered from a woman aged 25 to 39 in good health.

V is TRBV7-6 and J is TRBJ1-4, with D hard to call. The CDR3 runs to 15 residues. V shed 1 base and J shed 6 bases, with 12 bases lying between them. Germline lookup yields CDR1 SGHVS and CDR2 FNYEAQ. DNA of the CDR3: TGTGCCAGCAGCTTAGGGACGCCTAAGGATGAAAAACTGTTTTTT. The encoded protein is CASSLGTPKDEKLFF.

Here the CDR3 DNA reads TGTGCCAGCAGTTCGAGGGGGACAGCCTACGAGCAGTACTTC. Protein sequence: CASSSRGTAYEQYF. V is TRBV28 and J is TRBJ2-7; TRBD1 agrees at 7 bases. With 4 bases clipped from V and 2 bases from J, the junction kept 5 bases outside the gene matches. The germline gives CDR1 MDHEN, CDR2 SYDVKM. The CDR3 contains 14 residues.

The rearrangement links TRBV27 to TRBJ2-7; 8 bases align to TRBD2. V shed 6 bases, J shed 0 bases, and the junction held 7 bases outside the gene matches. CDR3 length equals 15 residues. Germline V gene lookup returns CDR1 MNHEY and CDR2 SMNVEV (reference sequence). As DNA, the CDR3 is TGTGCCAGCAGCCCAGGGGCGGGGGGCTCCTACGAGCAGTACTTC. This sequence encodes CASSPGAGGSYEQYF.

The chain links TRBV5-6 to TRBJ1-6; D perhaps matches TRBD1 (6 bases). The CDR3 runs to 14 residues. Trimming left V 5 bases short and J 7 bases short, with 13 bases between. The germline gives CDR1 SGHDT, CDR2 YYEEEE. CDR3 in DNA: TGTGCCAGCAGGTCGACAGGAGGCAATTCACCCCTCCACTTT. It translates to CASRSTGGNSPLHF.

CDR3 residues: CASTSFAGGSYEQYF. The CDR3 bases are TGTGCCAGCACCTCCTTTGCGGGAGGTTCCTACGAGCAGTACTTC. The V and J genes are TRBV6-5 and TRBJ2-7; 8 bases are shared with TRBD2. The V gene end was trimmed by 7 bases and the J gene end by 1 base; junction bases not matched to a gene: 9. CDR3 length equals 15 residues. Germline assignment: CDR1 MNHEY and CDR2 SVGAGI.

Comment on this clone: This CDR3 is also generated by other DNA sequences in the sample. The chain carries TRBV19 and TRBJ1-5; unclear D gene. The CDR3 extends over 14 amino acids. Trimming left V 2 bases short and J 1 base short, with 6 bases between. The germline CDR1 and CDR2 sequences are LNHDA and SQIVND (reference sequence). CDR3 coding DNA: TGTGCCAGTAGTATATTGGGGAGCAATCAGCCCCAGCATTTT. It encodes CASSILGSNQPQHF.

The rearrangement uses TRBV7-9 and TRBJ2-1; D may be TRBD1 (6 bases). In germline, CDR1 is SEHNR, CDR2 FQNEAQ (reference sequence). The V and J ends lost 6 bases and 2 bases respectively, with 14 bases between them. This CDR3 contains 15 residues. This CDR3 reads CASRGGGETYNEQFF. The CDR3 bases are TGTGCCAGCAGGGGTGGGGGCGAAACCTACAATGAGCAGTTCTTC.

This clone was detected once. The J gene is TRBJ2-1, the V gene TRBV19, with D perhaps TRBD1 (6 bases). V shed 5 bases and J shed 1 base, with 18 bases lying between them. The CDR3 has 17 amino acids. Germline CDR1 reads LNHDA; CDR2 reads SQIVND (reference sequence). CDR3 sequence: CASSPTLTGKSYNEQFF. Written as DNA, the CDR3 is TGTGCCAGTAGTCCAACTCTGACAGGCAAATCCTACAATGAGCAGTTCTTC.

The V call is TRBV28, the J call TRBJ2-5, with 14 nucleotides matching TRBD2. The end of the DNA fits TRBJ2-7 better, so the J call may be wrong. CDR3 size: 15 residues. Germline V CDR1 and CDR2: MDHEN, SYDVKM. The CDR3 spells CASSRGLAGGYEQYF. In DNA, the CDR3 is TGTGCCAGCAGTAGAGGACTAGCGGGAGGCTACGAGCAGTACTTC.

The V gene is TRBV27, the J gene TRBJ2-5, with 10 bases matching TRBD1. V lost 2 bases and J lost 5; bases outside the gene matches: 5. This CDR3 comprises 15 residues. Germline assignment: CDR1 MNHEY and CDR2 SMNVEV (reference sequence). The CDR3 sequence is CASSLATGGGETQYF. The DNA for the CDR3 is TGTGCCAGCAGTTTAGCGACAGGGGGCGGCGAGACCCAGTACTTC.

The chain couples TRBV30 to TRBJ2-1, with D possibly being TRBD1 (5 bases). The CDR3 loop spans 13 amino acids. Germline V gives CDR1 GTSNPN, CDR2 SVGIG (reference sequence). V was cut by 1 base and J by 7 bases, with 11 bases left in between. In DNA, the CDR3 is TGTGCCTGGAGTGGCGCAGACAGTAATGAGCAGTTCTTC. Protein product: CAWSGADSNEQFF. Complete variable domain (other parts from reference TRBV30 and TRBJ2-1): SQTIHQWPATLVQPVGSPLSLECTVEGTSNPNLYWYRQAAGRGLQLLFYSVGIGQISSEVPQNLSASRPQDRQFILSSKKLLLSDSGFYLCAWSGADSNEQFFGPGTRLTVL.

The rearrangement uses TRBV13 and TRBJ2-7; D is perhaps TRBD2 (5 bases). V dropped 5 bases and J dropped 4 bases, with 15 bases sitting between them. CDR1 is PRHDT, CDR2 FYEKMQ, per germline (reference sequence). The CDR3 spans 14 residues. The CDR3 protein is CASSHRTPWYEQYF. The CDR3 DNA sequence: TGTGCCAGCAGCCATAGGACTCCATGGTACGAGCAGTACTTC. The full variable domain, in which reference TRBV13 and TRBJ2-7 provide the parts outside the CDR3, is AAGVIQSPRHLIKEKRETATLKCYPIPRHDTVYWYQQGPGQDPQFLISFYEKMQSDKGSIPDRFSAQQFSDYHSELNMSSLELGDSALYFCASSHRTPWYEQYFGPGTRLTVT.

The chain has TRBV5-4 and TRBJ2-3; TRBD2 might be the D (6 bases). The CDR3 length is 16 residues. Germline V gene lookup returns CDR1 SGHNT and CDR2 YYREEE (reference sequence). Trimming cost V 3 bases and J 3 bases, with 17 bases left between them. The CDR3 is CASSSGTPPMTDTQYF. CDR3 coding DNA: TGTGCCAGCAGCTCCGGGACTCCCCCAATGACAGATACGCAGTATTTT.

This clone was seen only a few times. The chain links TRBV6-1 to TRBJ1-5; D unresolved. Trimming removed 8 bases at V and 7 bases at J, with 12 bases between. CDR1 is MNHNS and CDR2 is SASEGT in the germline V gene. This CDR3 spans 12 amino acids. The CDR3 loop reads CASVGFQQPQHF. DNA for the CDR3: TGTGCCAGCGTGGGGTTTCAACAGCCCCAGCATTTT.

This clone has just one count. J is TRBJ2-7 and V is TRBV28; weak D call: TRBD1 (5 bases). This CDR3 is 13 amino acids long. V dropped 7 bases and J dropped 3 bases, with 13 bases sitting between them. CDR1 and CDR2 (germline): MDHEN, SYDVKM. CDR3 bases: TGTGCCAGCACCCCTCTGACAGTCTACGAGCAGTACTTC. It yields the protein CASTPLTVYEQYF.

The chain is built from TRBV27 and TRBJ2-7, with 9 bases matching TRBD2. CDR1 and CDR2 (germline): MNHEY, SMNVEV (reference sequence). Trimming cost V 4 bases and J 3 bases; bases outside gene matches: 7. The CDR3 runs 15 residues. The CDR3 bases are TGTGCCAGCAGTTACGGACTAGCGAGCCGCTACGAGCAGTACTTC. Translated: CASSYGLASRYEQYF.

This chain links TRBV13 with TRBJ2-1; D unclear. V was cut by 3 bases and J by 4 bases, with 10 bases left in between. Germline V gene sequence: CDR1 PRHDT, CDR2 FYEKMQ (reference sequence). There are 14 residues in the CDR3. In DNA form, the CDR3 reads TGTGCCAGCAGCTTGCGTGGGCCTTACAATGAGCAGTTCTTC. Protein: CASSLRGPYNEQFF.

The chain joins TRBV27 to TRBJ2-7; 12 bases line up with TRBD2. This CDR3 contains 15 residues. CDR1 and CDR2 from the germline V gene are MNHEY and SMNVEV (reference sequence). Trimming cost V 8 bases and J 1 base; bases outside gene matches: 6. In DNA, the CDR3 is TGTGCCAGCCGCCTAGCGGGAGGGGCTTCCTACGAGCAGTACTTC. Translated: CASRLAGGASYEQYF.

The chain recombines TRBV7-8 with TRBJ2-7; 10 positions match TRBD1. The CDR3 runs 16 residues. Germline CDR1 reads SGHVS; CDR2 reads FQNEAQ. V shed 1 base and J 4 bases; nucleotides not matched to a gene: 7. CDR3: CASSLGAGQGRYEQYF. CDR3 nucleotide sequence: TGTGCCAGCAGCTTAGGAGCGGGACAGGGGAGATACGAGCAGTACTTC.

The rearrangement uses TRBV4-1 and TRBJ2-1, with TRBD2 identical over 9 bases. The J segment lost 1 base and the V segment lost 5 bases, leaving 3 bases of the junction unmatched. The CDR3 loop spans 15 amino acids. CDR1 MGHRA and CDR2 YSYEKL come from the germline V gene. The CDR3 DNA follows: TGCGCCAGCAGCAGAACTAGCGGGTCCTACAATGAGCAGTTCTTC. Amino acids: CASSRTSGSYNEQFF.

The J gene is TRBJ2-7, the V gene TRBV5-4; the D gene is possibly TRBD2 (5 bases). The germline CDR1 and CDR2 sequences are SGHNT and YYREEE (reference sequence). The CDR3 extends over 16 amino acids. Trimming took 1 base from V and 3 from J, leaving 17 bases between them. The CDR3 DNA follows: TGTGCCAGCAGCTTGAACCCCGGGAAGGCGGTCTACGAGCAGTACTTC. It is translated as CASSLNPGKAVYEQYF.

The V and J genes are TRBV7-2 and TRBJ2-1; 7 nucleotides line up with TRBD2. The ends lost 5 bases at V and 1 base at J; junction bases unmatched: 5. This CDR3 region has 15 residues. Germline values: CDR1 SGHTA, CDR2 FQGNSA. The CDR3 DNA sequence: TGTGCCAGCAGCAGCCAGCGGGAATCCTACAATGAGCAGTTCTTC. This gives the protein CASSSQRESYNEQFF.

The chain combines TRBV11-3 with TRBJ1-1; unclear D gene. Germline V gene sequence: CDR1 SGHNT, CDR2 YENEEA. Trimming removed 1 base at V and 0 bases at J, with 3 bases between. The CDR3 has 13 amino acids. The chain's CDR3 is CASSLGMNTEAFF. DNA of the CDR3: TGTGCCAGCAGCTTAGGAATGAACACTGAAGCTTTCTTT. The variable domain in full, with the rest retrieved from reference TRBV11-3 and TRBJ1-1, is EAGVVQSPRYKIIEKKQPVAFWCNPISGHNTLYWYLQNLGQGPELLIRYENEEAVDDSQLPKDRFSAERLKGVDSTLKIQPAELGDSAVYLCASSLGMNTEAFFGQGTRLTVV.

The chain combines TRBV2 with TRBJ2-1; possible D gene TRBD2, 5 bases. CDR1 SNHLY and CDR2 FYNNEI come from the germline V gene. The CDR3 spans 16 residues. The V end was cut by 8 bases, the J end by 0 bases, with 17 bases between. The CDR3, as DNA: TGTGCCAGCTACCGAGGAGATGGGAGCTCCTACAATGAGCAGTTCTTC. It codes for CASYRGDGSSYNEQFF.

This rearrangement joins TRBV27 to TRBJ1-2, with a weak D call TRBD1 (6 bases). The CDR3 is 15 amino acids. CDR1 MNHEY and CDR2 SMNVEV come from the germline V gene (reference sequence). Trimming took off 6 bases at V and 2 bases at J, with 16 bases between the two ends. As DNA, the CDR3 is TGTGCCAGCAGCCTAACGCCCACAGGGAACTATGGCTACACCTTC. Translation: CASSLTPTGNYGYTF.

The chain has TRBV15 and TRBJ2-5, with D unresolved. The CDR3 loop spans 14 amino acids. CDR1 and CDR2 (germline): LNHNV, YYDKDF (reference sequence). With 3 bases removed from V and 1 base from J, the gap between germline ends came to 9 bases. The CDR3 is CATSSFDTQETQYF. The CDR3 DNA sequence: TGTGCCACCAGCAGCTTCGATACCCAAGAGACCCAGTACTTC.

The V gene is TRBV28, the J gene TRBJ2-7, with 8 bases fitting TRBD2. V was clipped by 6 bases and J by 3 bases; unmatched bases: 4. Germline assignment: CDR1 MDHEN and CDR2 SYDVKM. This CDR3 contains 13 residues. CDR3 in amino acids: CASSDGGGYEQYF. For the CDR3, the DNA is TGTGCCAGCAGCGACGGGGGGGGCTACGAGCAGTACTTC.

The sample holds one count of this clone. The V and J genes are TRBV28 and TRBJ2-4; the D gene could be TRBD1 or TRBD2 (6 bases each). CDR1 and CDR2 from the germline V gene are MDHEN and SYDVKM. The CDR3 covers 11 residues. Deletions cut 5 bases from V and 10 bases from J, with 9 bases between. CDR3 protein: CASSPGAIQYF. In DNA, the CDR3 is TGTGCCAGCAGTCCGGGGGCAATTCAGTACTTC.

This chain uses TRBV9 with TRBJ2-2; 7 bases align to TRBD2. From germline, CDR1 is SGDLS and CDR2 YYNGEE. After removal of 7 bases from V and 2 bases from J, the junction contained 2 bases not matched to a gene. This CDR3 has 13 residues. The CDR3 reads CASERENTGELFF. The DNA of the CDR3 is TGTGCCAGCGAGCGGGAAAACACCGGGGAGCTGTTTTTT. The full variable domain, with the rest looked up from reference TRBV9 and TRBJ2-2, is DSGVTQTPKHLITATGQRVTLRCSPRSGDLSVYWYQQSLDQGLQFLIQYYNGEERAKGNILERFSAQQFPDLHSELNLSSLELGDSALYFCASERENTGELFFGEGSRLTVL.